In its sample, the clone carrying this T cell receptor beta chain was seen a few times. Its antigen is unknown. This record belongs to a study of CD8+ T cells in alopecia areata. Study information: Treatment of the treated patients consisted of oral tofacitinib, 5 to 10 mg twice daily. The authors scored treated patients' severity by affected scalp percentage. Broader study findings: Resident alphabeta T cells of normal skin are also sequenced in scalp samples. On tofacitinib, scalp clonality and expanded CD8+ clones among top 100 fell significantly.

Stated treatment: oral pan-JAK inhibitor, 5-10 mg twice daily. The germline V gene has CDR1 SGHRS and CDR2 YFSETQ. The CDR3 is 13 residues long. Trimming stripped 4 bases from V and 6 bases from J, with 12 bases between. RNA extraction and reverse transcription yielded cDNA as sequencing template. Measured with immunoSEQ multiplex PCR; TCRdb has only the in-frame clones, and not every one. The sample lists approximately 200,000 clones, roughly three fifths occurring once. Here the sequenced sample was CD4+ T cells sorted from blood, taken at week 4, from a patient treated with tofacitinib. V gene TRBV5-1 combines with J gene TRBJ2-3; D gene ambiguous. The sequence was collected from a human donor with alopecia areata. CDR3 DNA: TGCGCCAGCAGCCTGAAGGCCGCGGATACGCAGTATTTT. This translates into CASSLKAADTQYF. Looking up the rest from reference TRBV5-1 and TRBJ2-3 gives the full variable domain: KAGVTQTPRYLIKTRGQQVTLSCSPISGHRSVSWYQQTPGQGLQFLFEYFSETQRNKGNFPGRFSGRQFSNSRSEMNVSTLELGDSALYLCASSLKAADTQYFGPGTRLTVL.